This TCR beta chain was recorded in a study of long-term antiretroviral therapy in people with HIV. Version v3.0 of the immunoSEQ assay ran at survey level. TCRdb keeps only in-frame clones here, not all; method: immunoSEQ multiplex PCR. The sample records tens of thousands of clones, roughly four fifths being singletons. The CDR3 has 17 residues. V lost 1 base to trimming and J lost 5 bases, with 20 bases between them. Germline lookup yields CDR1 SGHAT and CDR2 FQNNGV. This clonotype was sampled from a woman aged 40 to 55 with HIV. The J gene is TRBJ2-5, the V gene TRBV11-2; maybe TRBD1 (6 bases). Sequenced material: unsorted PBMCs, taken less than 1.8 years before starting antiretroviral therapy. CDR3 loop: CASSLVQRQGNGETQYF. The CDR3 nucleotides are TGTGCCAGCAGCTTAGTACAACGGCAGGGGAACGGCGAGACCCAGTACTTC.